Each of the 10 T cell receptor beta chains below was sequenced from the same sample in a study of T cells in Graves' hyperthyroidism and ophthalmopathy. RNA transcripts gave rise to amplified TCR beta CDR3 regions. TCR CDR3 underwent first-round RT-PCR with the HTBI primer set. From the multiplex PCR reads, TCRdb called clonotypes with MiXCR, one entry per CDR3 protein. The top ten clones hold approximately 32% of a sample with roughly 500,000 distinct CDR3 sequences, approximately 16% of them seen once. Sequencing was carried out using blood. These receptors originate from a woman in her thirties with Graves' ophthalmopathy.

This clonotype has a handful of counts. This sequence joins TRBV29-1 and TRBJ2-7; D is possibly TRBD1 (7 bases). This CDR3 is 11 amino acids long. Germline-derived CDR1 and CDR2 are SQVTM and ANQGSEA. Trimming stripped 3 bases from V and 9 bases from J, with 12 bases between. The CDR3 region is CSVERGRGQYF. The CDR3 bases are TGCAGCGTTGAGAGGGGGCGGGGGCAGTACTTC.

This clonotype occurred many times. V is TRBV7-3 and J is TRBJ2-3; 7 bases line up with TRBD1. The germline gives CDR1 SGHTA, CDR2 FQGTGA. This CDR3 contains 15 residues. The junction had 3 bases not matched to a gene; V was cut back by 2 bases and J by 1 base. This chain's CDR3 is CASSLETGGTDTQYF. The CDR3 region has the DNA TGTGCCAGCAGCTTAGAAACAGGGGGCACAGATACGCAGTATTTT.

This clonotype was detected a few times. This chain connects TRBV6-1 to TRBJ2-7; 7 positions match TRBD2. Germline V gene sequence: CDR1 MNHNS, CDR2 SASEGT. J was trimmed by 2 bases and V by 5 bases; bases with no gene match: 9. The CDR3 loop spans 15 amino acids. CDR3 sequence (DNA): TGTGCCAGCAGTCAAGTGGGCGGGGGTACCTACGAGCAGTACTTC. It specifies CASSQVGGGTYEQYF.

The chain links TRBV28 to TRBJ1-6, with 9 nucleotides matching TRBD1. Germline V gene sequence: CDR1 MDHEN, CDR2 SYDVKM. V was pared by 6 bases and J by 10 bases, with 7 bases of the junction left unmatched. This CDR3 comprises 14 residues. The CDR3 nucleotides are TGTGCCAGCAGGCTACAGGGGGCACTCTCACCCCTCCACTTT. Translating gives CASRLQGALSPLHF.

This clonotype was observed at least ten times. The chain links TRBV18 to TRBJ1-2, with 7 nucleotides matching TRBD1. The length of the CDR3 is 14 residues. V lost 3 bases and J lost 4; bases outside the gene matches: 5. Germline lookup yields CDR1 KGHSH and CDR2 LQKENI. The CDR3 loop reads CASSPEGTVYGYTF. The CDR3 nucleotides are TGTGCCAGCTCACCGGAAGGGACAGTCTATGGCTACACCTTC.

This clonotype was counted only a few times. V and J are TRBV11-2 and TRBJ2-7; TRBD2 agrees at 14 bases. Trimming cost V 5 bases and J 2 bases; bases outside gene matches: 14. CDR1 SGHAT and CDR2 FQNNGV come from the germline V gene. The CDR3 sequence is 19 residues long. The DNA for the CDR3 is TGTGCCAGCAGCCCCGGGACTAGCGGGAGTTCTCCCTTTACCTACGAGCAGTACTTC. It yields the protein CASSPGTSGSSPFTYEQYF.

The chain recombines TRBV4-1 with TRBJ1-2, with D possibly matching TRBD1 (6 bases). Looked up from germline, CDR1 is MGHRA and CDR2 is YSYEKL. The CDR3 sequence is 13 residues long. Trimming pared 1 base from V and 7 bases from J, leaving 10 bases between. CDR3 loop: CASSQGNRAGYTF. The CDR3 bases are TGCGCCAGCAGCCAAGGTAACAGGGCTGGCTACACCTTC.

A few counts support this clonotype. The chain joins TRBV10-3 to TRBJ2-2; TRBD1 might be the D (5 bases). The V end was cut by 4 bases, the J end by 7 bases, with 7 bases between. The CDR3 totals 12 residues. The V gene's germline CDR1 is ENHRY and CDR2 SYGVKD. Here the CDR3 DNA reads TGTGCCATCAGTGGAGACAGCGGGGAGCTGTTTTTT. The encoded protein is CAISGDSGELFF.

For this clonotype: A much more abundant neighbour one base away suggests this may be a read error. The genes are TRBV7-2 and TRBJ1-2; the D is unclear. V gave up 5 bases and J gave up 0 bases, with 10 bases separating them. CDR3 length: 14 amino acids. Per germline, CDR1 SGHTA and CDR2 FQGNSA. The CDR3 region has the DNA TGTGCCAGCAGCCGGATGATGACTAACTATGGCTACACCTTC. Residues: CASSRMMTNYGYTF.

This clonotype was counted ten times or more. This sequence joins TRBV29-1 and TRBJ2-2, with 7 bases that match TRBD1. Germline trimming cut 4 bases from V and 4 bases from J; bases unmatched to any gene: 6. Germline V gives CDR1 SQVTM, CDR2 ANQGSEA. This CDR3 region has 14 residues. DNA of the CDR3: TGCAGCGTTGGGTTAGGACAGGCCACCGGGGAGCTGTTTTTT. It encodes CSVGLGQATGELFF.